These 17 T cell receptor beta chains were sequenced from one sample in a study of blood T cell repertoires in COVID-19. The repertoire was sequenced with immunoSEQ multiplex PCR; TCRdb's copy has only in-frame clones and lacks some. The sample carries fewer than 500,000 clones, 80% to 90% recorded once. The sample was PBMCs or T cells enriched from blood (not recorded which). These TCRs come from a man aged 25 to 45 who had recovered from COVID-19.

To note about this clone: This CDR3 is also generated by other DNA sequences in the sample. The rearrangement joins TRBV29-1 to TRBJ1-1, with 9 bases fitting TRBD1. The CDR3 spans 12 residues. Germline CDR1 is SQVTM and CDR2 is ANQGSEA. J lost 4 bases, V lost 7 bases, and 4 bases had no gene match. The CDR3 region has the DNA TGCAGCGCCTTGACAGGGGGCACTGAAGCTTTCTTT. Protein product: CSALTGGTEAFF.

This chain connects TRBV19 to TRBJ2-2; D remains ambiguous. The CDR3 length is 19 residues. Germline V gene data show CDR1 as LNHDA and CDR2 as SQIVND (reference sequence). Trimming cost V 0 bases and J 4 bases, with 21 bases left between them. CDR3 amino acids: CASSIEGWARQKVTGELFF. CDR3 in DNA: TGTGCCAGTAGTATAGAGGGCTGGGCCCGTCAGAAGGTCACCGGGGAGCTGTTTTTT.

This clone was seen a handful of times. The rearrangement uses TRBV4-3 and TRBJ2-7; D possibly corresponds to TRBD1 (5 bases). The germline gives CDR1 LGHNA, CDR2 YSLEER. The CDR3 loop spans 15 amino acids. The ends were cut back, 0 bases at V and 2 bases at J, with 11 bases in the middle. The CDR3 is CASSQDQGVPYEQYF. Here the CDR3 DNA reads TGCGCCAGCAGCCAAGATCAAGGGGTTCCCTACGAGCAGTACTTC.

This clone was picked up one time. The chain couples TRBV6-6 to TRBJ2-1, with no clear D. V dropped 2 bases and J dropped 0 bases, with 8 bases sitting between them. Looked up from germline, CDR1 is MNHNY and CDR2 is SVGAGI (reference sequence). The CDR3 spans 15 residues. The CDR3 is CASSYRVSSYNEQFF. The CDR3 DNA reads TGTGCCAGCAGTTACAGAGTGAGCTCCTACAATGAGCAGTTCTTC.

This chain connects TRBV27 to TRBJ2-1, with 7 nucleotides matching TRBD2. The CDR3 is made up of 14 amino acids. Unmatched junction bases numbered 4, after V lost 3 bases and J lost 5 bases. Germline V gene sequence: CDR1 MNHEY, CDR2 SMNVEV (reference sequence). CDR3 nucleotides: TGTGCCAGCAGTTTTTGGGGGGGAAACAATGAGCAGTTCTTC. Translation gives CASSFWGGNNEQFF.

The V and J genes are TRBV11-2 and TRBJ1-3, with D uncertain. In germline, CDR1 is SGHAT, CDR2 FQNNGV. Trimming shortened V by 5 bases and J by 4 bases, and 9 bases separated the two germline ends. The CDR3 covers 13 residues. CDR3 loop: CASSKQQGNTIYF. The DNA of the CDR3 is TGTGCCAGCAGCAAACAACAGGGAAACACCATATATTTT.

J is TRBJ1-3 and V is TRBV5-1; 7 nucleotides match TRBD1. Germline loops: CDR1 SGHRS, CDR2 YFSETQ. The junction had 5 bases not matched to a gene; V was cut back by 5 bases and J by 0 bases. The CDR3 totals 15 residues. CDR3 loop: CASSPGTVSGNTIYF. In nucleotides, the CDR3 is TGCGCCAGCAGTCCCGGGACAGTCTCTGGAAACACCATATATTTT.

The chain employs TRBV13 and TRBJ2-7; tentative D call: TRBD1 (6 bases). The V end was cut by 3 bases, the J end by 2 bases, with 14 bases between. The length of the CDR3 is 15 residues. Per the germline V gene, CDR1 is PRHDT and CDR2 is FYEKMQ (reference sequence). The CDR3 sequence: CASSFRPDSAYEQYF. The CDR3 nucleotides are TGTGCCAGCAGCTTTCGTCCGGACAGCGCCTACGAGCAGTACTTC.

This rearrangement joins TRBV3-1 (or the pseudogene TRBV3-2) to TRBJ2-1, with TRBD2 matching 8 bases. The CDR3 is made up of 18 amino acids. V gave up 2 bases and J gave up 7 bases; unmatched junction bases: 16. Germline V gives CDR1 LGHDT, CDR2 YNNKEL (reference sequence). The CDR3 DNA follows: TGTGCCAGCAGCCAAATCGACGGGAAGCGGGGGCCAAGGAATGAGCAGTTCTTC. Translated: CASSQIDGKRGPRNEQFF.

The chain employs TRBV28 and TRBJ1-1; D is uncertain. V gave up 6 bases and J gave up 10 bases, with 18 bases separating them. CDR3 length: 13 residues. CDR1 is MDHEN and CDR2 is SYDVKM in the germline V gene. In DNA form, the CDR3 reads TGTGCCAGCAGCCTAATAGGAGGATCCGCAGCTTTCTTT. This codes for CASSLIGGSAAFF.

The chain combines TRBV18 with TRBJ2-7, with D maybe TRBD2 (7 bases). CDR3 length: 15 residues. V was cut by 3 bases and J by 6 bases, with 18 bases left in between. Germline V gives CDR1 KGHSH, CDR2 LQKENI. Here the CDR3 reads CASSPRGANPSEQYF. The DNA for the CDR3 is TGTGCCAGCTCACCCCGGGGGGCAAACCCCTCCGAGCAGTACTTC.

The table lists this clone with a count of one. The V and J genes are TRBV5-6 and TRBJ1-5; D might be TRBD1 (6 bases). CDR1 is SGHDT, CDR2 YYEEEE, per germline. The CDR3 extends over 18 amino acids. V lost 4 bases, J lost 0 bases, and 20 bases lay in between. The CDR3 DNA is TGTGCCAGCAGCGCCGCAGGGGCTACAACACGTAGCAATCAGCCCCAGCATTTT. It translates to CASSAAGATTRSNQPQHF.

The chain is built from TRBV6-5 and TRBJ1-2; 8 bases agree with TRBD1. The CDR3 runs to 15 residues. Germline lookup yields CDR1 MNHEY and CDR2 SVGAGI. The J segment lost 0 bases and the V segment lost 8 bases, leaving 8 bases of the junction unmatched. Here the CDR3 DNA reads TGTGCCAGCCGCCTGGGACAGGAAGCTAACTATGGCTACACCTTC. Protein: CASRLGQEANYGYTF.

This chain uses TRBV5-1 with TRBJ2-1, with D possibly TRBD2 on 5 matching bases. CDR3 length: 15 residues. Germline loops: CDR1 SGHRS, CDR2 YFSETQ. With 5 bases removed from V and 2 bases from J, the gap between germline ends came to 14 bases. The CDR3 nucleotides read TGCGCCAGCAGATCCGACTGGAGGACCTACAATGAGCAGTTCTTC. Translation gives CASRSDWRTYNEQFF.

Written as DNA, the CDR3 is TGTGCCAGCAGCTTATCCTCGGTGAACGAGCAGTACTTC. Translated: CASSLSSVNEQYF. V usage is TRBV7-9 and J usage is TRBJ2-7; D is ambiguous. The CDR3 runs 13 residues. Trimming took off 2 bases at V and 5 bases at J, with 10 bases between the two ends. The germline V gene has CDR1 SEHNR and CDR2 FQNEAQ (reference sequence).

The rearrangement joins TRBV27 to TRBJ2-3; 7 nucleotides agree with TRBD1. CDR1 and CDR2 (germline): MNHEY, SMNVEV (reference sequence). The CDR3 has 14 residues. J lost 0 bases, V lost 5 bases, and 2 bases had no gene match. This chain's CDR3 is CASSPDRSTDTQYF. The CDR3 coding sequence is TGTGCCAGCAGTCCGGACAGGAGCACAGATACGCAGTATTTT.

V usage is TRBV3-1 (or the pseudogene TRBV3-2) and J usage is TRBJ2-2; D gene unclear. Trimming took 4 bases from V and 2 from J, leaving 14 bases between them. The length of the CDR3 is 16 residues. Germline V gene sequence: CDR1 LGHDT, CDR2 YNNKEL (reference sequence). The CDR3 nucleotides read TGTGCCAGCAGCCCTCACAGCCGTGGAAACACCGGGGAGCTGTTTTTT. As protein: CASSPHSRGNTGELFF.